The source of this T cell receptor (beta chain) is a study of glioma-infiltrating T cells after dendritic cell vaccination. Across the study: Monocyte-derived dendritic cells, cultured approximately 7 days with IL-4 and GM-CSF, were pulsed with autologous tumor lysate.

General study results and limits: Estimated pretreatment TIL content predicted outcome after dendritic cell vaccination. Only a small number of patients had complete blood and tumor samples.

Time point: after dendritic cell vaccination, including at tumor progression/relapse. Details on this clone: The antigen is undetermined.

The primer mix had 60 V beta and 13 J beta primers. Profiling relied on immunoSEQ multiplex PCR, and the TCRdb table lists in-frame clones only, not all of them. The table shows around 60,000 clones, with about nine tenths occurring only once. The sample consisted of blood, taken after dendritic cell vaccination. The receptor's source is a human donor with glioblastoma.

DNA of the CDR3: TGTGCCAGCAGCCTAGAAGGGGACAGACTAGCCAAAAACATTCAGTACTTC. It translates to CASSLEGDRLAKNIQYF. The chain employs TRBV7-8 and TRBJ2-4; 7 bases align to TRBD1. The CDR3 is 17 amino acids. Per germline, CDR1 SGHVS and CDR2 FQNEAQ. V lost 5 bases, J lost 0 bases, and 10 bases stayed unmatched.